What follows are 3 T cell receptor beta chains derived from one specimen sequenced in a study of cytomegalovirus exposure and HLA in healthy donors. Both 60 Vbeta primers and 13 Jbeta primers went into the PCR. Assay used: immunoSEQ multiplex PCR; TCRdb lists only in-frame clones, some missing. The table lists 95,000 to 150,000 clones, around 72% of them singletons. Input material: PBMCs. The receptors come from a woman in her thirties or forties in good health and CMV-seropositive.

The chain is built from TRBV7-8 and TRBJ2-7; 8 nucleotides match TRBD2. Germline V CDR1 and CDR2: SGHVS, FQNEAQ. The CDR3 is 13 amino acids. Trimming took 7 bases from V and 6 from J; bases not matched to a gene: 8. This chain's CDR3 is CASTGGGPFEQYF. In DNA, the CDR3 is TGTGCCAGCACGGGAGGGGGACCTTTCGAGCAGTACTTC.

The chain joins TRBV7-2 to TRBJ1-3, with a tentative D call TRBD1 (6 bases). The ends were cut back, 3 bases at V and 2 bases at J, with 11 bases in the middle. The germline CDR1 and CDR2 sequences are SGHTA and FQGNSA. This CDR3 region has 15 residues. The DNA for the CDR3 is TGTGCCAGCAGCTTCCAGGGGTCTACTGGAAACACCATATATTTT. Protein sequence: CASSFQGSTGNTIYF.

This clone was picked up a small number of times. The V and J genes are TRBV6-1 and TRBJ2-7, with 8 bases identical to TRBD1. Per the germline V gene, CDR1 is MNHNS and CDR2 is SASEGT. There are 15 residues in the CDR3. V was clipped by 4 bases and J by 4 bases; unmatched bases: 9. CDR3 nucleotides: TGTGCCAGCAGTGCGGGGACAGGCGTTTTTTACGAGCAGTACTTC. Translation gives CASSAGTGVFYEQYF.